What follows describes a single TCR beta chain. This sample is drawn from a study of cytomegalovirus exposure and HLA in healthy donors. The PCR made use of 60 Vbeta and 13 Jbeta primers. Profiling relied on immunoSEQ multiplex PCR, and the TCRdb table lists in-frame clones only, not all of them. The sample comprises fewer than 130,000 clones, around three quarters of which are singletons, and 1.3% rests with the top ten. Germline CDR1 and CDR2: SGHAT and FQNNGV. Trimming cost V 4 bases and J 7 bases, with 23 bases left between them. The CDR3 has 17 residues. Sequencing used PBMCs. The clonotype comes from a woman in her twenties or thirties in good health and CMV-seronegative. This chain connects TRBV11-2 to TRBJ1-3; no reliable D call. The CDR3 DNA reads TGTGCCAGCAGCTCCCCAGAGAGTAGGACCTGGAGGAACACCATATATTTT. It specifies CASSSPESRTWRNTIYF.